Below, one T cell receptor (beta chain) is given with its context. This CDR3 is missing its conserved last phenylalanine or tryptophan, likely due to a read error. These data come from a study of tumor-infiltrating lymphocytes in primary liver carcinoma. The germline V gene has CDR1 SGHAT and CDR2 FQNNGV. Trimming stripped 5 bases from V and 4 bases from J, with 12 bases between. The CDR3 spans 14 residues. Starting material of about 480 ng total RNA yielded TCR beta cDNA via a constant-region primer. Libraries covering TCR beta were generated through three nested multiplex PCR rounds (using a slightly modified ARM-PCR). The opening two PCR rounds, nine to eleven cycles each, paired TRBV1-TRBV30 forward primers with a C-beta reverse primer. One entry per CDR3 protein results from TCRdb running MiXCR on the multiplex PCR reads. In the table there are some 200,000 distinct CDR3 sequences, almost 65% of which are singletons.

RNA isolated from unsorted whole blood supplied the blood RNA, with germline DNA also extracted. The V call is TRBV11-2, the J call TRBJ2-1; the D gene is possibly TRBD2 (6 bases). Sample: peripheral blood. This TCR came from a woman in her fifties or sixties with primary liver carcinoma and hepatitis B virus infection. CDR3 DNA sequence: TGTGCCAGCAGCGGGATTAGCGGTTACAATGAGCAGTTCATC. Encoded protein: CASSGISGYNEQFI.